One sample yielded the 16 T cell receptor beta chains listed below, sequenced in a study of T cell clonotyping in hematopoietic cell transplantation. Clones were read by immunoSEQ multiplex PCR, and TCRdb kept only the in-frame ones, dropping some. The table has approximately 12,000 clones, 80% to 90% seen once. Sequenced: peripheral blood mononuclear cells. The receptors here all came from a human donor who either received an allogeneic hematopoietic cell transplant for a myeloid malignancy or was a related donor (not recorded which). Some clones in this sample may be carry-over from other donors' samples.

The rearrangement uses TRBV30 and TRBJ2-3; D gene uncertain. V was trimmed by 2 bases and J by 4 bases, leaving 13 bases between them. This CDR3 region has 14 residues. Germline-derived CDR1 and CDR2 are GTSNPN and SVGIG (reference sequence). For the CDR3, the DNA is TGTGCCTGGAGTACTCTTGGGCCTCCAGATACGCAGTATTTT. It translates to CAWSTLGPPDTQYF.

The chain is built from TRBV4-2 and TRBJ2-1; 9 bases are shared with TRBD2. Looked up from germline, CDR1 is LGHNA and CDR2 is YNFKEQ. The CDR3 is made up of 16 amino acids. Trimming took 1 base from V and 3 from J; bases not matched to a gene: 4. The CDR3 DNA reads TGTGCCAGCAGCCAAGTCTCAGCGGGGGGCTACAATGAGCAGTTCTTC. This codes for CASSQVSAGGYNEQFF.

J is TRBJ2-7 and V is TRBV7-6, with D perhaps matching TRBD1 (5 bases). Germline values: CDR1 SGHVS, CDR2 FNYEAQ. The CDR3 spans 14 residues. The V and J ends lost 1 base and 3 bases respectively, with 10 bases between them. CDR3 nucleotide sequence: TGTGCCAGCAGCTTAGGCGGTCAGGGCTACGAGCAGTACTTC. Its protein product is CASSLGGQGYEQYF.

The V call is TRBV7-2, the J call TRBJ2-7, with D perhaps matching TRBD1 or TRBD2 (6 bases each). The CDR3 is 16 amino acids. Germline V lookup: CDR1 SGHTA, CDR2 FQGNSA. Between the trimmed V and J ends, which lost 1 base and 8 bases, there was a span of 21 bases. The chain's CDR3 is CASSLGVRGGNGQQYF. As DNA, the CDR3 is TGTGCCAGCAGCTTAGGGGTCAGAGGGGGGAATGGGCAGCAGTACTTC.

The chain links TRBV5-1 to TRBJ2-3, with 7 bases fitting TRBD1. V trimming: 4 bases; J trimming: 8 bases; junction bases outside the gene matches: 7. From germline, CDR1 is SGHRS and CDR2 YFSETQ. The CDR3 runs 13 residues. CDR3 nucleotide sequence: TGCGCCAGCAGCAAACCGGGACAGACTACGCAGTATTTT. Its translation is CASSKPGQTTQYF.

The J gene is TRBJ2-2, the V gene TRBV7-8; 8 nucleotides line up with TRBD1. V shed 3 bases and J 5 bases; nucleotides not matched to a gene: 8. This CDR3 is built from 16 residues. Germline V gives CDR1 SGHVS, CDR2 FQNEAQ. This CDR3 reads CASSLGITGGTGELFF. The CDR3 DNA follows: TGTGCCAGCAGCTTGGGGATAACAGGGGGAACCGGGGAGCTGTTTTTT. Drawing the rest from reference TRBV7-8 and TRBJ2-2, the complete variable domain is GAGVSQSPRYKVAKRGQDVALRCDPISGHVSLFWYQQALGQGPEFLTYFQNEAQLDKSGLPSDRFFAERPEGSVSTLKIQRTQQEDSAVYLCASSLGITGGTGELFFGEGSRLTVL.

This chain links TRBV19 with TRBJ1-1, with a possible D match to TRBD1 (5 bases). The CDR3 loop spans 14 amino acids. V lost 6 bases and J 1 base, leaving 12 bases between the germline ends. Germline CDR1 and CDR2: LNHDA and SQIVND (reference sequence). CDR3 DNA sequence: TGTGCCAGTAGGCCGCAGGGAAAGAACACTGAAGCTTTCTTT. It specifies CASRPQGKNTEAFF. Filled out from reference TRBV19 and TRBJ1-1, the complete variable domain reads DGGITQSPKYLFRKEGQNVTLSCEQNLNHDAMYWYRQDPGQGLRLIYYSQIVNDFQKGDIAEGYSVSREKKESFPLTVTSAQKNPTAFYLCASRPQGKNTEAFFGQGTRLTVV.

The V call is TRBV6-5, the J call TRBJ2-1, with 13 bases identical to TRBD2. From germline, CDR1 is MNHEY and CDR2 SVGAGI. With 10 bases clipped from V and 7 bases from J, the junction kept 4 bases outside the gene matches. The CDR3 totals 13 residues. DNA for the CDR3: TGTGCCACCGGACTAGCGGGGGAGAATGAGCAGTTCTTC. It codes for CATGLAGENEQFF.

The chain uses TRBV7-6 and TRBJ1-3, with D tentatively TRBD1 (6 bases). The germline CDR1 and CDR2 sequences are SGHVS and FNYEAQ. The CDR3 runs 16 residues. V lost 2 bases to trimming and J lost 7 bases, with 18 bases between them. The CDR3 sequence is CASSLSATGQRNTIYF. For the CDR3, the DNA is TGTGCCAGCAGCTTAAGTGCTACAGGGCAAAGGAACACCATATATTTT.

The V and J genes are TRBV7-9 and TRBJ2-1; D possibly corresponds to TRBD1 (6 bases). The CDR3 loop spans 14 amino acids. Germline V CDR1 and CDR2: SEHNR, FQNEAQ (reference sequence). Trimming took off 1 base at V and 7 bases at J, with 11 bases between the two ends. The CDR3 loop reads CASSLDTGKNEQFF. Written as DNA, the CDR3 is TGTGCCAGCAGCTTAGACACAGGGAAGAATGAGCAGTTCTTC.

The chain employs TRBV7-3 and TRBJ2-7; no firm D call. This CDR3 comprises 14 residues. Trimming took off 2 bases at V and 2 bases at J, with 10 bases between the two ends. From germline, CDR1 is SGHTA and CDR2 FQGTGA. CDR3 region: CASSLGAQTYEQYF. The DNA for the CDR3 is TGTGCCAGCAGCTTAGGCGCACAGACCTACGAGCAGTACTTC.

CDR3 sequence: CASSYRGRDEKLFF. For the CDR3, the DNA is TGTGCCAGCAGCTACAGGGGGCGCGATGAAAAACTGTTTTTT. The chain recombines TRBV7-6 with TRBJ1-4; 9 bases map to TRBD1. Per germline, CDR1 SGHVS and CDR2 FNYEAQ. The V and J ends lost 4 bases and 6 bases, in that order; junction bases with no gene match: 3. This CDR3 is 14 amino acids long.

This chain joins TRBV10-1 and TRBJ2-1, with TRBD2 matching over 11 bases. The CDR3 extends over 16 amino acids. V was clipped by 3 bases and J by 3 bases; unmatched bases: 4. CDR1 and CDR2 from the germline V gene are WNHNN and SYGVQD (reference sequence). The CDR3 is CASSERLAGFYNEQFF. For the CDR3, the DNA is TGCGCCAGCAGTGAAAGACTAGCGGGGTTCTACAATGAGCAGTTCTTC.

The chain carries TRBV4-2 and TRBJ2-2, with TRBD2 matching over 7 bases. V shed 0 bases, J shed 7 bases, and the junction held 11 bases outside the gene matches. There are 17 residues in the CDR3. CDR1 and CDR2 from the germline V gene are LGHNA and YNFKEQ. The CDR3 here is CASSQDLSGGWGGELFF. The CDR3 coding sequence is TGTGCCAGCAGCCAAGACTTGTCGGGGGGATGGGGCGGGGAGCTGTTTTTT.

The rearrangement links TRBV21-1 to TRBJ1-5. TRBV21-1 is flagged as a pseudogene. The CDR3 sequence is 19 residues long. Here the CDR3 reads CASSKALSGENGSNQPQHF. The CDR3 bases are TGTGCCAGCAGCAAAGCGCTTTCGGGGGAGAACGGGAGCAATCAGCCCCAGCATTTT.

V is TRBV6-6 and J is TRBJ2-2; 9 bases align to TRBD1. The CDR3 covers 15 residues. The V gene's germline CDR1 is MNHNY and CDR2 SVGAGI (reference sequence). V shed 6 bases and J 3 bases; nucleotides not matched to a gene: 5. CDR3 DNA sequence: TGTGCCAGCAGAAAACAGGGGGCGGACACCGGGGAGCTGTTTTTT. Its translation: CASRKQGADTGELFF.